The entry that follows covers one T cell receptor beta chain sequence. Its target is unknown. The junction and the germline gene differ at one end; a read error may be behind it. This CDR3 contains 11 residues. Germline V CDR1 and CDR2: DFQATT, SNEGSKA (reference sequence). The data are from a study of blood T cells in healthy people across ages. Whole-study results and caveats: Researchers deemed the diversity estimates from one million T cells underestimates. Age brought a roughly linear fall in TCR beta diversity measured per million T cells.

The use of a sample-barcoded 5' primer and a J-beta primer mix characterized a second PCR of roughly 6 to 12 cycles. Sequencing recovered at least 2.5 million CDR3-containing paired-end reads from each sample. One entry per CDR3 protein, called by TCRdb with MiXCR from the 5' RACE reads. In the table there are 800,000 or so distinct CDR3 sequences, about half of which are singletons. Researchers collected roughly 9.8 milliliters of peripheral blood from every single donor. The source is a man at least 80 years old in good health. This rearrangement joins TRBV20-1 to TRBJ2-1; D gene unclear. Sequencing was done on a sample of blood. This chain's CDR3 is CSASRNNKQFF. The CDR3 bases are TGCAGTGCAAGCCGAAACAATAAGCAGTTCTTC.